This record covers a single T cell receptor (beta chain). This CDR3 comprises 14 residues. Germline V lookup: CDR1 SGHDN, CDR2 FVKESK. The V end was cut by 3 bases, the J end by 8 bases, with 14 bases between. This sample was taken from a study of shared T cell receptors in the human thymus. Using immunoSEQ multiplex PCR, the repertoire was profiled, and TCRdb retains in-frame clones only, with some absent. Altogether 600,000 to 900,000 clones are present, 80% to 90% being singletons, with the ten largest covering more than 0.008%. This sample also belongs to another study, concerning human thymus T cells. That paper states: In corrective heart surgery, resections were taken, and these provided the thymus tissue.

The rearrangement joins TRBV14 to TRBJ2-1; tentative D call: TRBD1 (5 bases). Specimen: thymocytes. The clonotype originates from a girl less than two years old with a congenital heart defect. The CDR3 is CASSHPDRTYEQFF. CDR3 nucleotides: TGTGCCAGCAGCCACCCGGATCGGACATATGAGCAGTTCTTC.